Each of the 12 T cell receptor beta chains below was sequenced from the same sample in a study of blood T cell repertoires in COVID-19 (dated by TCRdb to the early 2020s). Preparation of the library involved the immunoSEQ multiplex PCR assay. The clones in this table, taken by TCRdb from immuneACCESS, are in-frame only. Not every clone is retained; where verified, under half of the shortfall comes from an unresolved V gene, and the cause of the rest is unknown. This sample has around 190,000 clones in its table, and roughly four fifths of those were observed once. The ten largest make up 5.5% to 7.5% of the sample. Sequencing input: peripheral blood. These receptors originate from a human donor in a cohort sampled during active COVID-19.

This chain connects TRBV29-1 to TRBJ2-6; a possible D gene is TRBD1 (5 bases). Trimming removed 3 bases from V and 4 bases from J, with 10 bases in between. Germline V lookup: CDR1 SQVTM, CDR2 ANQGSEA. This CDR3 has 14 residues. This chain's CDR3 is CSVEGQGGANVLTF. The CDR3 region has the DNA TGCAGCGTTGAGGGTCAGGGAGGGGCCAACGTCCTGACTTTC.

This rearrangement joins TRBV25-1 to TRBJ2-1, with TRBD2 identical over 8 bases. The length of the CDR3 is 11 residues. Per germline, CDR1 MGHDK and CDR2 SYGVNS. V dropped 4 bases and J dropped 11; count of bases not matched to a gene: 1. CDR3 in DNA: TGTGCCAGCAGTGGCGGGGGGAAGCAGTTCTTC. It translates to CASSGGGKQFF.

V gene TRBV10-1 combines with J gene TRBJ1-1; 9 bases agree with TRBD1. Looked up from germline, CDR1 is WNHNN and CDR2 is SYGVQD (reference sequence). The CDR3 loop spans 14 amino acids. The V gene end was trimmed by 6 bases and the J gene end by 6 bases; junction bases not matched to a gene: 8. The CDR3 nucleotides are TGCGCCAGCAGAACAGGGGGCGGCTCAGCTGAAGCTTTCTTT. This translates into CASRTGGGSAEAFF.

The chain carries TRBV2 and TRBJ2-4; a possible D gene is TRBD1 (6 bases). The CDR3 sequence is 14 residues long. V was shortened by 6 bases and J by 6 bases, with 15 bases between the two germline ends. Germline V gene sequence: CDR1 SNHLY, CDR2 FYNNEI. CDR3 nucleotides: TGTGCCAGCAGCATGACAGGATCACCAAACATTCAGTACTTC. This encodes CASSMTGSPNIQYF.

This chain links TRBV6-5 with TRBJ2-7; 9 bases agree with TRBD1. Trimming took 6 bases from V and 2 from J; bases not matched to a gene: 8. Germline values: CDR1 MNHEY, CDR2 SVGAGI. The CDR3 is 15 amino acids. The CDR3 nucleotides read TGTGCCAGCAGCGATGGGACAGGGCCGACCTACGAGCAGTACTTC. This encodes CASSDGTGPTYEQYF.

V is TRBV19 and J is TRBJ1-4; the match to TRBD1 covers 9 bases. Germline V lookup: CDR1 LNHDA, CDR2 SQIVND (reference sequence). The junction had 4 bases not matched to a gene; V was cut back by 5 bases and J by 6 bases. The CDR3 totals 14 residues. CDR3 sequence reads: CASSRRQGDEKLFF. The CDR3 coding sequence is TGTGCCAGTAGTCGTCGACAGGGGGATGAAAAACTGTTTTTT.

The genes are TRBV5-4 and TRBJ2-1, with a weak D call TRBD2 (7 bases). The length of the CDR3 is 16 residues. V lost 10 bases and J 0 bases, leaving 20 bases between the germline ends. Germline loops: CDR1 SGHNT, CDR2 YYREEE (reference sequence). CDR3 residues: CAYRGAKKSSYNEQFF. In DNA, the CDR3 is TGTGCCTACCGGGGGGCTAAAAAAAGCTCCTACAATGAGCAGTTCTTC.

The chain combines TRBV24-1 with TRBJ2-7; D is uncertain. From germline, CDR1 is KGHDR and CDR2 SFDVKD. Trimming shortened V by 4 bases and J by 1 base, and 7 bases separated the two germline ends. The CDR3 totals 13 residues. The chain's CDR3 is CATSEHPSYEQYF. DNA for the CDR3: TGTGCCACCAGTGAACACCCATCCTACGAGCAGTACTTC.

The V and J genes are TRBV10-3 and TRBJ2-1; 12 nucleotides align to TRBD2. The V gene end was trimmed by 10 bases and the J gene end by 0 bases; junction bases not matched to a gene: 10. CDR1 and CDR2 from the germline V gene are ENHRY and SYGVKD. This CDR3 has 17 residues. The CDR3: CATSGLAGPSSYNEQFF. The CDR3 bases are TGTGCCACCTCGGGACTAGCGGGCCCTAGCTCCTACAATGAGCAGTTCTTC.

The V call is TRBV29-1, the J call TRBJ1-1; 9 nucleotides match TRBD1. V dropped 6 bases and J dropped 0; count of bases not matched to a gene: 2. The CDR3 extends over 13 amino acids. Looked up from germline, CDR1 is SQVTM and CDR2 is ANQGSEA. CDR3 sequence: CSVDRGMNTEAFF. Written as DNA, the CDR3 is TGCAGCGTGGACAGGGGAATGAACACTGAAGCTTTCTTT.

The chain employs TRBV5-1 and TRBJ2-1; tentative D call: TRBD1 (5 bases). Trimming stripped 0 bases from V and 2 bases from J, with 9 bases between. The CDR3 contains 15 residues. The V gene's germline CDR1 is SGHRS and CDR2 YFSETQ. The CDR3 region is CASSLGQPPYNEQFF. CDR3 in DNA: TGCGCCAGCAGCTTGGGACAGCCACCCTACAATGAGCAGTTCTTC.

The CDR3 is CASSLVRGAYNEQFF. CDR3 sequence (DNA): TGTGCCAGCAGCTTAGTTCGGGGGGCCTACAATGAGCAGTTCTTC. The chain is built from TRBV7-9 and TRBJ2-1; 7 bases agree with TRBD2. CDR1 and CDR2 (germline): SEHNR, FQNEAQ (reference sequence). The V and J ends lost 1 base and 2 bases, in that order; junction bases with no gene match: 2. This CDR3 has 15 amino acids.